The following is a TCR beta chain sequence with its context. Its matching antigen is unknown. This table comes from immunoSEQ multiplex PCR, and its TCRdb copy is limited to in-frame clones, with some not included. The table records roughly 81,000 clones, 88% of them present only once. This CDR3 is built from 15 residues. Germline loops: CDR1 SGHRS, CDR2 YFSETQ. With V trimmed by 4 bases and J by 3 bases, 7 bases remained unmatched. The data were obtained in a study of OX40 agonist ivuxolimab in advanced cancers. General study findings and limits: In the expanded peripheral T cells, antigen specificity was never determined.

The V and J genes are TRBV5-1 and TRBJ2-3, with TRBD2 matching over 8 bases. This sequence originates from an adult with an advanced solid tumor such as melanoma, head and neck, liver or kidney cancer. The sequenced sample was CD4+ or CD8+ T cells sorted from blood, obtained in a trial of the OX40 agonist ivuxolimab. The CDR3 sequence is CASSVSRGGTDTQYF. The CDR3 DNA reads TGCGCCAGCAGCGTAAGTCGGGGGGGTACAGATACGCAGTATTTT.